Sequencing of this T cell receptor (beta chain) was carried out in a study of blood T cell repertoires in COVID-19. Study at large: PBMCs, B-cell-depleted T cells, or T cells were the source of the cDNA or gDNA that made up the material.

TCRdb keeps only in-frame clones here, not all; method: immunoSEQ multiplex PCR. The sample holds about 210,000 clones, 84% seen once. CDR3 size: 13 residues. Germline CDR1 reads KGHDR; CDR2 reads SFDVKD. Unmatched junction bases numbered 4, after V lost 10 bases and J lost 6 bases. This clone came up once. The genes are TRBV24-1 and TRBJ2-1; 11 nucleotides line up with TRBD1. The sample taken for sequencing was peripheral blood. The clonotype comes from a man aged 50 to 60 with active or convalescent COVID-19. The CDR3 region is CATGQGALNEQFF. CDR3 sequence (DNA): TGTGCCACAGGACAGGGGGCGCTCAATGAGCAGTTCTTC.